A single sample is the source of the 8 T cell receptor beta chains below, sequenced in a study of T-cell reconstitution after alpha-beta-depleted transplantation in children. Preparation of the TCRbeta library was carried out with unique molecular identifiers. TCRdb redid the calling of the PCR reads with MiXCR, one entry per CDR3 protein. Of some 200,000 distinct CDR3 sequences listed, about a tenth were seen once; the top ten hold approximately 5.9%. The sequencing used PBMCs from the stem cell graft donor, collected from the stem cell graft. The origin of the receptors is a human donor who donated a stem cell graft to a child with acute lymphoblastic leukemia.

With respect to this clonotype: The CDR3 end shows no conserved phenylalanine or tryptophan, and so a read error is likely. This sequence joins TRBV20-1 and TRBJ2-7; D ambiguous. V lost 3 bases, J lost 5 bases, and 8 bases lay in between. The germline gives CDR1 DFQATT, CDR2 SNEGSKA (reference sequence). The CDR3 is 11 residues long. The CDR3 bases are TGCAGTGCTAGTTCAGATGACGAGCAGTACCTC. Translating it yields CSASSDDEQYL.

In its sample, this clonotype was seen a few times. This sequence joins TRBV15 and TRBJ1-2; D perhaps matches TRBD1 (6 bases). The CDR3 length is 17 residues. Per the germline V gene, CDR1 is LNHNV and CDR2 is YYDKDF (reference sequence). Trimming stripped 2 bases from V and 0 bases from J, with 16 bases between. The chain's CDR3 is CATSRSTGATPNYGYTF. The CDR3, as DNA: TGTGCCACCAGCAGATCAACGGGGGCTACCCCTAACTATGGCTACACCTTC. Combining the CDR3 with reference TRBV15 and TRBJ1-2 gives the whole variable domain DAMVIQNPRYQVTQFGKPVTLSCSQTLNHNVMYWYQQKSSQAPKLLFHYYDKDFNNEADTPDNFQSRRPNTSFCFLDIRSPGLGDTAMYLCATSRSTGATPNYGYTFGSGTRLTVV.

The gene calls are TRBV20-1 and TRBJ2-7; no reliable D call. This CDR3 is built from 12 residues. Trimming shortened V by 3 bases and J by 1 base, and 7 bases separated the two germline ends. Germline V lookup: CDR1 DFQATT, CDR2 SNEGSKA (reference sequence). The CDR3 coding sequence is TGCAGTGCTAGTAGTCAATCCTACGAGCAGTACTTC. This translates into CSASSQSYEQYF.

This clonotype has more than one count but fewer than ten. This chain links TRBV7-2 with TRBJ1-1; 8 bases are shared with TRBD1. Germline-derived CDR1 and CDR2 are SGHTA and FQGNSA. The CDR3 sequence is 12 residues long. After removal of 5 bases from V and 7 bases from J, the junction contained 3 bases not matched to a gene. DNA for the CDR3: TGTGCCAGCAGCCGGACAGGGATTGAAGCTTTCTTT. The encoded protein is CASSRTGIEAFF.

This clonotype was counted many times. The rearrangement uses TRBV3-1 and TRBJ2-4, with TRBD2 matching 9 bases. The germline V gene encodes CDR1 LGHDT and CDR2 YNNKEL (reference sequence). J gave up 3 bases and V 1 base, and 7 bases lay outside the gene matches. The CDR3 extends over 17 amino acids. Written as DNA, the CDR3 is TGTGCCAGCAGCCAAGGAAGCGGGGGGCCCCGCAAAAACATTCAGTACTTC. Translating it yields CASSQGSGGPRKNIQYF.

The chain employs TRBV4-3 and TRBJ2-7; D is undetermined. This CDR3 contains 15 residues. V lost 4 bases, J lost 3 bases, and 16 bases lay in between. Per the germline V gene, CDR1 is LGHNA and CDR2 is YSLEER. Here the CDR3 reads CASSLNYGLFYEQYF. CDR3 DNA sequence: TGCGCCAGCAGCCTGAACTACGGGCTGTTCTACGAGCAGTACTTC.

This clonotype has more than one count but fewer than ten. The rearrangement links TRBV6-5 to TRBJ1-2, with unresolved D. Trimming took off 5 bases at V and 2 bases at J, with 6 bases between the two ends. The V gene's germline CDR1 is MNHEY and CDR2 SVGAGI. There are 12 residues in the CDR3. The CDR3 region has the DNA TGTGCCAGCAGTCCCGCAAACTATGGCTACACCTTC. Its protein is CASSPANYGYTF.

The CDR3 loop is CASSVSQGSDEKLFF. CDR3 nucleotides: TGTGCCAGCAGCGTATCCCAAGGATCAGATGAAAAACTGTTTTTT. V and J are TRBV9 and TRBJ1-4; D unclear. The V end lost 1 base, the J end lost 6 bases, and 13 bases lay between the germline ends. CDR3 length: 15 amino acids. Per germline, CDR1 SGDLS and CDR2 YYNGEE.